This T cell receptor beta chain is from a study of cytomegalovirus exposure and HLA in healthy donors (dated by TCRdb to 2017 to 2019). Regarding the complete study: An earlier analysis of approximately 550 of the donors reported more than 250 Gb of sequence data and 117 million unique TCR beta sequences from about 179 million T cells. Roughly 300 gigabases of sequencing data and around 90 million unique TCR sequences made up an early release that covered 640 HLA-typed donors. The genetic ancestry cluster associated with self-reported Caucasian donors included about 81% of the approximately 430 genotyped donors. The study aimed to test whether signatures of past pathogen exposure could be identified by cataloging public T cell receptors. The study used immunosequencing to profile the T cell repertoires of 666 subjects and linked those repertoires to cytomegalovirus serostatus. Along with the roughly 670-subject first cohort, a separate validation cohort of over a hundred different subjects was used. To predict cytomegalovirus infection status, the study brought together high-throughput TCR immunosequencing, statistical association of individual TCRs with disease status, and machine learning. In a later analysis, previously published TCR beta repertoires from about 640 donors were re-analyzed and high-resolution HLA genotyping was added so that TCR occurrence patterns could be studied. Rather than using new phenotypic data, the later analysis identified candidate immune exposures from TCR beta sequences and from how often those sequences occurred across donors. To decide whether each TCR beta V gene segment behaved as functional or pseudogenic, an earlier analysis of 587 of the donors relied on high-throughput TCR beta sequencing. Donor age, sex, ethnicity and CMV serostatus were collected together with the repertoire data. A later genetic analysis used genome-wide SNP genotypes for 398 of the 666 donors, treating that subset as a discovery cohort. Every discovery cohort repertoire had been produced on one sequencing platform. Both class I and class II loci were covered by HLA typing, at four-digit resolution. The number of donors typed differed by locus, with roughly 620-630 for A, B, C, DRB1 and DQB1, around 520 for DQA1, 600 to 610 for DPA1, and roughly 450 for DPB1. Five DR-DQ haplotypes were treated as single units for association and clustering because of strong linkage in the cohort. On average, 235,054 unique TCR beta nucleotide sequences were sequenced per donor among some 420 genotyped donors of the cohort, with 15% to 20% of those sequences being non-productive. The investigation overall reported the following: A few of the identified cytomegalovirus-associated TCR beta chains were confirmed in vitro to be specific for cytomegalovirus antigens. An earlier analysis of approximately 570 of the donors showed that most TCR beta V segments appeared in productive rearrangements either about 87% or about 30% of the time, which broadly matched IMGT annotations. A total of roughly 160 TCR beta chains were listed by the study as associated with cytomegalovirus. Presence/absence analyses assumed roughly uniform sequencing depth across donors, an assumption that may not hold. Linkage disequilibrium might explain the correlated functional status among segregating V segments, but an unknown experimental factor could not be excluded. Some IMGT-functional V segments, including TRBV6-2 and TRBV6-3, could not be told apart with the 87-base-pair reads, so those segments were excluded. In a later genetic analysis, fewer N-insertions in productive TCRs were reported among donors in an Asian-associated ancestry cluster than the roughly 670-donor mean. A later analysis found that TCR association rates varied across HLA loci, with DRB1 alleles showing the most associated TCRs and HLA-C alleles the fewest. HLA typing was unavailable for some donors at each locus, so association tests used only the typed subset. A later analysis found that HLA-associated TCR beta chains were more clonally expanded and had lower generation probabilities than equally common non-associated chains. Immune exposure information for the cohort was limited to CMV serostatus. While some public TCRs were present in many individuals, most TCR sequences turned up only very rarely across donors. The earlier analysis of 587 of the donors excluded approximately 15 rarely observed V segments, including chromosome 9 orphons, because counts were too low. This cohort had only TCR beta chains sequenced, and the lack of alpha or paired-chain data limited which features could be detected. A later analysis found that most CMV-associated TCR beta chains appeared HLA-restricted, with HLA associations seemingly driven largely by CMV exposure. A cluster of highly shared sequence variants was judged likely to represent a technical artifact of the sequencing pipeline. When HLA alleles, especially DR and DQ, strongly co-occurred, TCR associations were difficult to assign to individual alleles. At a false discovery rate of 0.05, a later analysis linked under 20,000 TCR beta sequences to specific HLA alleles. The authors suggested that the approach could potentially be extended to other disease states and immunological phenotypes. A later genetic analysis associated a missense DCLRE1C variant with V-gene and J-gene trimming of TCR beta chains, and an independent cohort replicated the association. A further reported finding was that TCR beta sequences accurately predicted the HLA-A and HLA-B alleles for most subjects in the first cohort. Cytomegalovirus status was reported to be diagnosed by the classifier with high specificity and sensitivity in both the original and validation cohorts. Several of the top co-occurrence clusters appeared to be linked to parvovirus B19, influenza, CMV and Epstein-Barr virus, according to a later analysis.

To note about this clone: Its antigen is still unknown. One base away there is no much larger clone; base qualities are not given.

The library was prepared using the immunoSEQ multiplex PCR assay. For the multiplex PCR, a mixture combining 60 forward primers for TCR Vbeta segments and 13 reverse primers for TCR Jbeta segments was used. The CDR3 region of rearranged TCR beta genes was amplified from genomic DNA by a multiplex PCR assay. Amplified TCR beta libraries were sequenced as 87-base-pair reads on the Illumina HiSeq System. The authors' analysis ran thus. A later analysis tallied 70 million to 100 million unique TCR beta chains across the 550 to 850 repertoires, and 10 million to 11 million of those chains were shared by two or more donors. Raw reads were error-corrected and collapsed into unique sequences by a nearest-neighbor algorithm in which closely related sequences were merged to remove PCR and sequencing errors. V, D and J gene segments were assigned by aligning CDR3 sequences to IMGT reference sequences. For a sequence to be retained, a match of at least six nucleotides was required to both a V gene segment and a J gene segment. Rearrangements were called productive when the CDR3 lacked stop codons and stayed in frame with V and J; all others were non-productive. CDR3 was defined according to IMGT convention as the region running from the second conserved V-encoded cysteine to the conserved J-encoded phenylalanine. Sequences without an unambiguous match to a single V gene segment were excluded from the earlier analysis of about 630 of the donors. In an earlier analysis of approximately 550 of the donors, V segments were called functional above 56.7% productive rearrangements and were called segregating when the between-donor standard deviation exceeded 5%. A statistical classification framework was built for diagnosing cytomegalovirus status from the catalog of TCR beta chain sequences. In a later analysis, TCR nucleotide sequences were compared against IMGT/GENE-DB human TR gene sequences so that V and J genes could be assigned. In a later analysis, CDR3 sequences and most-parsimonious VDJ recombination scenarios were assigned using the TCRdist pipeline. In a later analysis, each TCR beta chain was defined by its CDR3 amino acid sequence together with its V-gene family, and reads without a unique V-gene family were excluded. As a way to deal with suspected cross-contamination and a sequencing artifact, a later analysis dropped under 600 nucleotide sequences that were highly shared and had low generation probability. In a later analysis, a clonal expansion index was calculated for each public chain from normalized within-repertoire ranks of inferred template counts. Generation probabilities in a later analysis came from a VDJ recombination model fitted to out-of-frame rearrangements, and those results were checked against IGoR. Hypergeometric tests were used in a later analysis to score TCR-TCR, TCR-HLA and TCR-CMV co-occurrence, with a repertoire-size bias correction applied to the TCR pairs. In a later analysis, false discovery rates were estimated by permuting HLA or CMV assignments 20 times. In a later analysis, co-occurring TCRs were grouped using DBSCAN, and TCRdist sequence similarity was added for clustering within HLA-allele-positive subsets. Repertoires with fewer than 30,000 or more than 120,000 public chains were left out of co-occurrence clustering, as were several repertoires with anomalous nucleotide sharing. The clones in this table, taken by TCRdb from immuneACCESS, are in-frame only. Not every clone is retained; where verified, under half of the shortfall comes from an unresolved V gene, and the cause of the rest is unknown. The V and J calls and the clone size are those of that table, but D and trimming were determined from the DNA. In all, the sample holds around 100,000 clones, and 74% of those were seen once. The ten largest account for 2.6% of the sample.

CDR1 and CDR2, per the germline V gene, are SQVTM and ANQGSEA. V is shortened by 4 bases, J by 0 bases, and the region joining them spans 7 bases. Counted from cysteine to phenylalanine, this CDR3 has 14 amino acids. Only the CDR3 part of the read is kept: 42 bases, read in frame from the first base. The cohort was made up of 650 to 700 healthy bone marrow donors. At the time of sampling, every cohort member was nominally healthy, though immune exposures that went unrecorded were likely present. The donor tested CMV seropositive and was one of the 289 seropositive cohort members. Every donor gave a peripheral blood sample, and the peripheral blood mononuclear cells from that sample were used for TCR beta sequencing. The Qiagen DNeasy Blood Extraction Kit was used to extract genomic DNA from the blood cell samples.

The sequence came from a man aged 50-60 years in good health and CMV-seropositive. The rearrangement joined TRBV29-1 to TRBJ2-6, with the D gene too uncertain to name. Sequencing was done on a sample of PBMCs. The CDR3 reads CSVGAGSGANVLTF. The DNA sequence is as follows: TGCAGCGTTGGGGCAGGCTCTGGGGCCAACGTCCTGACTTTC.